The rows below give T cell receptor beta chains drawn from one sample of a study of regulatory T cells in long-lasting Graves disease. TCRdb passed the multiplex PCR reads through MiXCR, listing each CDR3 protein once. The sample contains 600,000 to 850,000 distinct CDR3 sequences, around 30% of which appear only once. This material consisted of peripheral blood mononuclear cells (PBMCs), taken when the disease was refractory, from a patient treated with antithyroid drugs. These TCRs come from a female donor with Graves disease. Both conserved end residues are part of each CDR3. The D gene is left open where the match is weak. Clone size is stated in some rows and not others, as once, few, many or a class when expanded.

D gene	J gene	clone size	V gene	CDR3 DNA	CDR3 protein
.	TRBJ1-4	many	TRBV12-3/TRBV12-4	TGTGCCAGCAGTTTGGCACAGGCGGGAGAAAAACTGTTTTTT	CASSLAQAGEKLFF
TRBD2	TRBJ2-7	.	TRBV3-1	TGTGCCAGCAGCCAAGCGGGAGATTACGGGAGGCGCTACGAGCAGTACTTC	CASSQAGDYGRRYEQYF
.	TRBJ1-1	.	TRBV18	TGTGCCAGCTCTCCAATCAGGGTCACTGAAGCTTTCTTT	CASSPIRVTEAFF
TRBD2	TRBJ2-7	.	TRBV7-2	TGTGCCAGCAGCTTTAGCGGGAGCATCTCCTACGAGCAGTACTTC	CASSFSGSISYEQYF
.	TRBJ1-6	many	TRBV6-1	TGTGCCAGCAGTGGGGACTCGGGACAAGGCGTTTCACCCCTCCACTTT	CASSGDSGQGVSPLHF
.	TRBJ1-2	.	TRBV28	TGTGCCAGCAGTTTTCTCCACACAAAGGACGTAGGCGCATATGGCTACACCTTC	CASSFLHTKDVGAYGYTF
TRBD2	TRBJ2-7	.	TRBV6-1	TGTGCCAGCCTTCTGGCGGGAGAGTACGAGCAGTACTTC	CASLLAGEYEQYF
.	TRBJ1-1	.	TRBV30	TGTGCCGGGATGGGACGTGAAGCTTTCTTT	CAGMGREAFF
TRBD1	TRBJ1-2	many	TRBV28	TGTGCCACCCGGACAGGGGGAGGAGGCTACACCTTC	CATRTGGGGYTF
TRBD1	TRBJ1-1	few	TRBV5-4	TGTGCCAGCAGCTTGGGGGACAGGGAAGCTGAAGCTTTCTTT	CASSLGDREAEAFF
.	TRBJ1-6	many	TRBV28	TGTGCCAGCAGACCAGTCAATTCACCCCTCCACTTT	CASRPVNSPLHF
TRBD2	TRBJ2-5	.	TRBV10-3	TGTGCCATCAGTGCGACTAGCGGGAGAGAGGAGACCCAGTACTTC	CAISATSGREETQYF
.	TRBJ1-6	.	TRBV3-1	TGTGCCAGCAGCCAAGTCAGAAGCAATTCACCCCTCCACTTT	CASSQVRSNSPLHF
TRBD1	TRBJ2-5	.	TRBV5-1	TGCGCCAGCAGCCGACTGGGACAGTCAAGGGGGCAAGAGACCCAGTACTTC	CASSRLGQSRGQETQYF
TRBD1	TRBJ2-7	few	TRBV29-1	TGCAGCGTTGAAGGCGACAGGGGTTATACCTACGAGCAGTACTTC	CSVEGDRGYTYEQYF
.	TRBJ1-2	.	TRBV13	TGTGCCAGCAGCTTGGACAGAAGTTTATATGGCTACACCTTC	CASSLDRSLYGYTF
.	TRBJ2-7	.	TRBV25-1	TGTGCCAGCAGTGTAACCGGGGCTTCCTACGAGCAGTACTTC	CASSVTGASYEQYF
.	TRBJ1-2	.	TRBV12-3/TRBV12-4	TGTGCCAGCAGTTTAACCCTGGGCTATGGCTACACCTTC	CASSLTLGYGYTF